These T cell receptor beta chains were read from a single sample in a study of blood T cell repertoires in COVID-19. Clones were sequenced by immunoSEQ multiplex PCR, and TCRdb holds only the in-frame ones, with some missing. The table records over 150,000 clones, roughly 93% of them present only once. Specimen: peripheral blood. The receptor set was obtained from a man between 18 and 29 years old with COVID-19, enrolled during active disease. Each CDR3 is given with its conserved first and last residue. D genes are given only for firm matches. A row's size may be missing; if present it is once, few, many or a size class.

>.|.|TRBV4-2|TRBJ2-2
CASSQPPLMTGELFF
TGTGCCAGCAGCCAACCCCCGCTAATGACCGGGGAGCTGTTTTTT
>few|TRBD1|TRBV7-9|TRBJ2-7
CASSHRDSKTYEQYF
TGTGCCAGCAGTCACCGGGACAGCAAAACCTACGAGCAGTACTTC
>.|.|TRBV4-3|TRBJ1-2
CASSQGNRDIYGYTF
TGCGCCAGCAGCCAAGGGAACAGGGATATCTATGGCTACACCTTC
>.|TRBD2|TRBV28|TRBJ2-5
CATQFKRLAGVETQYF
TGTGCCACCCAGTTTAAGCGACTAGCGGGAGTTGAGACCCAGTACTTC
>.|.|TRBV5-4|TRBJ2-7
CASSFSGYEQYF
TGTGCCAGCAGCTTTTCGGGCTACGAGCAGTACTTC
>.|.|TRBV9|TRBJ2-2
CASSPEWSLNTGELFF
TGTGCCAGCAGCCCCGAGTGGAGCTTAAACACCGGGGAGCTGTTTTTT
>.|TRBD2|TRBV6-5|TRBJ2-7
CASSSRMGGSRYEQYF
TGTGCCAGCAGTTCACGTATGGGCGGGAGTCGCTACGAGCAGTACTTC
>.|TRBD1|TRBV28|TRBJ2-3
CASSLTAGQGSDTQYF
TGTGCCAGCAGTCTAACCGCGGGACAGGGGTCAGATACGCAGTATTTT
>once|.|TRBV4-3|TRBJ1-1
CASSQDIGRNTEAFF
TGCGCCAGCAGCCAAGATATTGGGAGAAACACTGAAGCTTTCTTT
>few|TRBD1|TRBV30|TRBJ1-2
CAWSDRGRGYGYTF
TGTGCCTGGAGTGACAGGGGGCGAGGCTATGGCTACACCTTC
>.|TRBD2|TRBV14|TRBJ2-1
CASSLPGLAAYNEQFF
TGTGCCAGCAGCCTTCCGGGACTAGCGGCCTACAATGAGCAGTTCTTC
>.|TRBD1|TRBV28|TRBJ1-5
CASRPDWDSSNQPQHF
TGTGCCAGCAGACCGGATTGGGACAGCAGCAATCAGCCCCAGCATTTT
>.|.|TRBV11-2|TRBJ1-2
CASSSDSRRGYTF
TGTGCCAGCAGCTCCGACAGCAGACGGGGCTACACCTTC
>.|.|TRBV7-9|TRBJ1-3
CAIYPGGNTIYF
TGTGCCATCTATCCGGGTGGAAACACCATATATTTT
>.|TRBD2|TRBV7-2|TRBJ2-7
CASSLEGLAGGYNYEQYF
TGTGCCAGCAGCTTAGAGGGACTAGCGGGAGGGTATAACTACGAGCAGTACTTC
>.|.|TRBV27|TRBJ2-7
CASSLEGRTTYEQYF
TGTGCCAGCAGTTTAGAGGGCCGCACAACCTACGAGCAGTACTTC
>.|TRBD2|TRBV7-2|TRBJ2-7
CASSLWLAGPYEQYF
TGTGCCAGCAGCTTATGGCTAGCGGGACCCTACGAGCAGTACTTC
>.|.|TRBV6-6|TRBJ2-3
CASSLSAGPLSTDTQYF
TGTGCCAGCAGTCTCTCCGCGGGACCTCTATCCACAGATACGCAGTATTTT
>.|TRBD1|TRBV27|TRBJ2-3
CASGPNDRVQDTQYF
TGTGCCAGCGGCCCAAACGACAGGGTTCAAGATACGCAGTATTTT
>once|.|TRBV7-9|TRBJ2-1
CASSLGQPSGHEQFF
TGTGCCAGCAGCTTAGGTCAGCCAAGCGGGCATGAGCAGTTCTTC
>.|TRBD1|TRBV29-1|TRBJ1-4
CSGGQGYNEKLFF
TGCAGCGGCGGACAGGGGTACAATGAAAAACTGTTTTTT
>.|.|TRBV30|TRBJ2-2
CAWSVLDTGELFF
TGTGCCTGGAGTGTATTAGACACCGGGGAGCTGTTTTTT